This is a list of T cell receptor beta chains from one sample in a study of shared clonotypes between healthy human individuals. Generated by immunoSEQ multiplex PCR, the TCRdb table keeps only in-frame clones and is missing some. Among 2 million to 3 million clones listed, 93% were seen once. The sequenced sample consisted of naive CD4+ T cells from PBMCs. The origin of the receptors is a man aged 18 to 30 in good health. Some clones in this sample may be carry-over from other donors' samples. The conserved cysteine and the conserved F or W are not part of the CDR3 here. Fields, in order: CDR3 protein, V gene, J gene.

CDR3 protein: ASSPYSGATYEQY; V gene: TRBV14; J gene: TRBJ2-7
CDR3 protein: AWSGQSP; V gene: TRBV30; J gene: TRBJ1-2
CDR3 protein: AGSSGIRTGELF; V gene: TRBV7-9; J gene: TRBJ2-2
CDR3 protein: SVGGRSNTEAF; V gene: TRBV29-1; J gene: TRBJ1-1
CDR3 protein: ASRPPTSGQETQY; V gene: TRBV28; J gene: TRBJ2-5
CDR3 protein: SVGTGGTYGYT; V gene: TRBV29-1; J gene: TRBJ1-2
CDR3 protein: SVRDWPSYEQY; V gene: TRBV29-1; J gene: TRBJ2-7
CDR3 protein: SVDRGLEQY; V gene: TRBV29-1; J gene: TRBJ2-7
CDR3 protein: ASSQGASSHRIDTQY; V gene: TRBV6-1; J gene: TRBJ2-3
CDR3 protein: ASSDSPRTGGSNYGYT; V gene: TRBV6-4; J gene: TRBJ1-2
CDR3 protein: ASSFGGSYNEQF; V gene: TRBV28; J gene: TRBJ2-1
CDR3 protein: ASSSLSNYGYT; V gene: TRBV5-5; J gene: TRBJ1-2
CDR3 protein: ASSPRDREGYT; V gene: TRBV2; J gene: TRBJ1-2
CDR3 protein: ASSAGGNGNTIY; V gene: TRBV9; J gene: TRBJ1-3
CDR3 protein: ASSRDRNYEQY; V gene: TRBV6-1; J gene: TRBJ2-7
CDR3 protein: ASSSRGTGGVYEQY; V gene: TRBV5-1; J gene: TRBJ2-7
CDR3 protein: ASSYWAGGLDTEAF; V gene: TRBV6-5; J gene: TRBJ1-1
CDR3 protein: SVEDANGQGKGDTQY; V gene: TRBV29-1; J gene: TRBJ2-3
CDR3 protein: AWSEGQGVQF; V gene: TRBV30; J gene: TRBJ2-1
CDR3 protein: ASNPRGIVEANTEAF; V gene: TRBV11-2; J gene: TRBJ1-1
CDR3 protein: ASIKPDRRRH; V gene: TRBV27; J gene: TRBJ2-4
CDR3 protein: ASSATSVSYEQY; V gene: TRBV9; J gene: TRBJ2-7
CDR3 protein: ASSVQGSGNTIY; V gene: TRBV2; J gene: TRBJ1-3
CDR3 protein: ASSQGGVPSGNTIY; V gene: TRBV7-2; J gene: TRBJ1-3
CDR3 protein: ASSEKQGKR; V gene: TRBV6-1; J gene: TRBJ2-7
CDR3 protein: ASSPPDRVATEAF; V gene: TRBV18; J gene: TRBJ1-1
CDR3 protein: ASSLEETGRRY; V gene: TRBV7-2; J gene: TRBJ2-4
CDR3 protein: ASSPGLSPGELF; V gene: TRBV5-4; J gene: TRBJ2-2
CDR3 protein: ATSRVLAGFNQPQH; V gene: TRBV15; J gene: TRBJ1-5
CDR3 protein: ASSWRSTDTQY; V gene: TRBV2; J gene: TRBJ2-3
CDR3 protein: AWSAYRGADTQY; V gene: TRBV30; J gene: TRBJ2-3
CDR3 protein: ASRRTTSGANVLT; V gene: TRBV19; J gene: TRBJ2-6
CDR3 protein: ASSFWTGEYFYEQY; V gene: TRBV5-6; J gene: TRBJ2-7
CDR3 protein: SVQKGQGGGMGTQY; V gene: TRBV29-1; J gene: TRBJ2-3
CDR3 protein: ASSLDRNYGYT; V gene: TRBV5-6; J gene: TRBJ1-2
CDR3 protein: ASRDGQASSYEQY; V gene: TRBV6-5; J gene: TRBJ2-7
CDR3 protein: ASTGQGRGKAF; V gene: TRBV6-5; J gene: TRBJ1-1
CDR3 protein: ASRTSGTDTQY; V gene: TRBV6-1; J gene: TRBJ2-3
CDR3 protein: ASSFGLRQGGTEAF; V gene: TRBV27; J gene: TRBJ1-1
CDR3 protein: ASSIAADTPQH; V gene: TRBV19; J gene: TRBJ1-5
CDR3 protein: AILTGGQSSYEQY; V gene: TRBV9; J gene: TRBJ2-7
CDR3 protein: ASSVPGYPALEQY; V gene: TRBV25-1; J gene: TRBJ2-7
CDR3 protein: ASSLTRSSGNTIY; V gene: TRBV5-1; J gene: TRBJ1-3
CDR3 protein: SGRSPQRGDTQY; V gene: TRBV29-1; J gene: TRBJ2-3
CDR3 protein: ASSQFQSGLAYEQY; V gene: TRBV4-2; J gene: TRBJ2-7
CDR3 protein: ASSPTGQGAPGAF; V gene: TRBV28; J gene: TRBJ1-1
CDR3 protein: ASSFWGAAYNEQF; V gene: TRBV7-3; J gene: TRBJ2-1
CDR3 protein: ASGLDRVYNEQF; V gene: TRBV12-5; J gene: TRBJ2-1
CDR3 protein: ASSISQRETQY; V gene: TRBV7-2; J gene: TRBJ2-5
CDR3 protein: ASTPQGTSEETQY; V gene: TRBV2; J gene: TRBJ2-5
CDR3 protein: ASSPEGLASSLLHNEQF; V gene: TRBV19; J gene: TRBJ2-1
CDR3 protein: ASSLGSYGYT; V gene: TRBV11-2; J gene: TRBJ1-2
CDR3 protein: ASNSYNEQF; V gene: TRBV19; J gene: TRBJ2-1
CDR3 protein: ASSPGLPSYNEQF; V gene: TRBV10-1; J gene: TRBJ2-1
CDR3 protein: ASSYLGTRDTDTQY; V gene: TRBV6-6; J gene: TRBJ2-3
CDR3 protein: ASRLGQARGSGYT; V gene: TRBV14; J gene: TRBJ1-2
CDR3 protein: ASRPGHLAKNIQY; V gene: TRBV28; J gene: TRBJ2-4